Listed below are T cell receptor beta chains from one sample, sequenced in a study of blood T cell repertoires in COVID-19. Repertoires were generated with immunoSEQ multiplex PCR, while TCRdb's copy carries only in-frame clones and drops some. The data hold some 340,000 clones, with around 80% observed a single time. The specimen sequenced was peripheral blood. These receptors were collected from a man younger than 40 with active or convalescent COVID-19. CDR3s include the opening cysteine and the closing phenylalanine or tryptophan. A D gene is named only where the DNA matches it firmly. Clone sizes are given selectively: once, few, many, or a class where the clone is expanded.

clone size	CDR3 length	V gene	J gene	D gene	CDR3 DNA	CDR3 protein
.	13	TRBV2	TRBJ2-3	.	TGTGCCAGCACCGAGGGCCGCACAGATACGCAGTATTTT	CASTEGRTDTQYF
few	16	TRBV28	TRBJ2-2	TRBD2	TGTGCCAGCAGCCCCGGGACTAGCGGTTACACCGGGGAGCTGTTTTTT	CASSPGTSGYTGELFF
few	15	TRBV9	TRBJ2-1	TRBD2	TGTGCCAGCAGCCTCTCCGGGACTACCTACAATGAGCAGTTCTTC	CASSLSGTTYNEQFF
.	14	TRBV10-3	TRBJ2-3	.	TGTGCCATCAGTAAAGACTCGGCGGGAAATACGCAGTATTTT	CAISKDSAGNTQYF
.	15	TRBV5-3	TRBJ2-2	TRBD2	TGTGCCAGAAGCTTGGAGCGGGAGCTCGGGGGGGAGCTGTTTTTT	CARSLERELGGELFF
few	13	TRBV7-3	TRBJ2-7	TRBD1	TGTGCCAGCAGCCTTGGGACAGGAGACGAGCAGTACTTC	CASSLGTGDEQYF
.	15	TRBV7-9	TRBJ2-7	TRBD2	TGTGCCAGCAGCTCTCCGGGACTAGCGACGTACGAGCAGTACTTC	CASSSPGLATYEQYF
few	15	TRBV5-1	TRBJ1-2	TRBD1	TGCGCCAGCAGCTTGAATCCCTCACAGGGGTATGGCTACACCTTC	CASSLNPSQGYGYTF
.	15	TRBV30	TRBJ2-1	TRBD2	TGTGCCTGGAGTGGATCACTAGCGGGAGTAGGGGAGCAGTTCTTC	CAWSGSLAGVGEQFF
.	13	TRBV6-5	TRBJ2-7	.	TGTGCCAGCAGGAGGGACTCTTTCTACGAGCAGTACTTC	CASRRDSFYEQYF
.	14	TRBV27	TRBJ2-1	.	TGTGCCAGCCACCGTGCGGGCTCCTACAATGAGCAGTTCTTC	CASHRAGSYNEQFF
.	14	TRBV29-1	TRBJ2-2	.	TGCAGCTTCCTGGACGGGACACCCACCGGGGAGCTGTTTTTT	CSFLDGTPTGELFF
.	13	TRBV28	TRBJ2-1	.	TGTGCCAGCAGTAAGGGTCGGGACACAACCTACCTCTTC	CASSKGRDTTYLF
.	12	TRBV12-3/TRBV12-4	TRBJ2-3	.	TGTGCCAGCAGTTTAAGCCCAGATACGCAGTATTTT	CASSLSPDTQYF
once	17	TRBV4-3	TRBJ2-7	TRBD2	TGCGCCAGCAGCCAAGACTTGCCTAGCGGGAGGTTTTACGAGCAGTACTTC	CASSQDLPSGRFYEQYF